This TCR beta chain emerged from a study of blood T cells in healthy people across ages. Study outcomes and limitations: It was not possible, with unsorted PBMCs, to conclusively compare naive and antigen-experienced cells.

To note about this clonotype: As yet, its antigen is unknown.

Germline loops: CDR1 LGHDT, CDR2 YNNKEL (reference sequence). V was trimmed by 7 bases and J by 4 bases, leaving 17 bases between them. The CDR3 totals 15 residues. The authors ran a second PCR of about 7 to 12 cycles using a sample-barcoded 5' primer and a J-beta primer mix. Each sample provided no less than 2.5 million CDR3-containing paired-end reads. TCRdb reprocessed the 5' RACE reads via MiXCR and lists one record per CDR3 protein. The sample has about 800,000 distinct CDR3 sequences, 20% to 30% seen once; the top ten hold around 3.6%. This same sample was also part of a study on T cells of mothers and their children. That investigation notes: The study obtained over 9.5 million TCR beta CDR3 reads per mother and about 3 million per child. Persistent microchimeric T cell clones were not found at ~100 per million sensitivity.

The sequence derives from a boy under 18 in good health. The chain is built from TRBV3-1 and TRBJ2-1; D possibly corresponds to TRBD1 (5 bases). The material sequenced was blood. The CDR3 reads CASTIQGAHYNEQFF. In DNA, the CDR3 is TGTGCCAGCACCATCCAAGGGGCCCATTACAATGAGCAGTTCTTC.